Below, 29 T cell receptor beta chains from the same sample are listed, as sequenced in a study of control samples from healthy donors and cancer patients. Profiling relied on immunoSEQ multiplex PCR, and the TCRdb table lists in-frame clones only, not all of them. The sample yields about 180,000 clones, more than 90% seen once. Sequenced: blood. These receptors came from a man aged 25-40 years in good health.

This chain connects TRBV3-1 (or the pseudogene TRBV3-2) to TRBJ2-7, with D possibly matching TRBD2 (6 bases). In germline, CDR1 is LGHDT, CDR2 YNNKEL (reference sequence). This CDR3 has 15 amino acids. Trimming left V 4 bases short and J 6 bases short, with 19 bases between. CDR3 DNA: TGTGCCAGCAGCCCCGGACGGGGGTTGGCATCCGAGCAGTACTTC. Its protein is CASSPGRGLASEQYF.

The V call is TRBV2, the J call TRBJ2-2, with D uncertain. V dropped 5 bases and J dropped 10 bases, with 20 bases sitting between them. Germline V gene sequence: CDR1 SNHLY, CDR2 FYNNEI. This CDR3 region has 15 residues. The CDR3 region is CASSPGSLLYEELFF. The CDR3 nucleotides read TGTGCCAGCAGTCCCGGATCTTTATTATATGAGGAGCTGTTTTTT.

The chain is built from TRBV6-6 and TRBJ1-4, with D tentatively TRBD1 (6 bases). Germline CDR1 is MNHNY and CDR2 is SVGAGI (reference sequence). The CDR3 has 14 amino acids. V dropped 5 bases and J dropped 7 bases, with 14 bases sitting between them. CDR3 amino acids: CASSPQGGGEKLFF. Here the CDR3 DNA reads TGTGCCAGCAGTCCACAAGGGGGGGGTGAAAAACTGTTTTTT.

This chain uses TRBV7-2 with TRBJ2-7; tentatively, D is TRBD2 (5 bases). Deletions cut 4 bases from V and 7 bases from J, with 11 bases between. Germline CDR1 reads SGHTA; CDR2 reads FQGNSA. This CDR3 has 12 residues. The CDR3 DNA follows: TGTGCCAGCAGCTCCCGACGGGAAGAGCAGTACTTC. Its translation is CASSSRREEQYF.

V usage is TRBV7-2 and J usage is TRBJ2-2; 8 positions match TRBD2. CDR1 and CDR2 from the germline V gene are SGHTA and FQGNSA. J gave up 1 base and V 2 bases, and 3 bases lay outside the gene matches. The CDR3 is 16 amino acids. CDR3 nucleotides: TGTGCCAGCAGCTTATTCGCGGGAGGGAACACCGGGGAGCTGTTTTTT. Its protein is CASSLFAGGNTGELFF.

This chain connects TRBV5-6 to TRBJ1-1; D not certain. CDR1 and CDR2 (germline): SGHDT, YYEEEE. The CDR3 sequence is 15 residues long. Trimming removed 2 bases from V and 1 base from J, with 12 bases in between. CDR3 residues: CASSLWGRGNTEAFF. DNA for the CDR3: TGTGCCAGCAGCTTATGGGGTCGGGGGAACACTGAAGCTTTCTTT. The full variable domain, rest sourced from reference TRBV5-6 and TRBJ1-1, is DAGVTQSPTHLIKTRGQQVTLRCSPKSGHDTVSWYQQALGQGPQFIFQYYEEEERQRGNFPDRFSGHQFPNYSSELNVNALLLGDSALYLCASSLWGRGNTEAFFGQGTRLTVV.

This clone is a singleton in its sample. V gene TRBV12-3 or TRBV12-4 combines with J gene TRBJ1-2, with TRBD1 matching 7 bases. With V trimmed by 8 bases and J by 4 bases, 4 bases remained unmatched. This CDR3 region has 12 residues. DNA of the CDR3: TGTGCCAGCCGGGGGACAGCCTATGGCTACACCTTC. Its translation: CASRGTAYGYTF.

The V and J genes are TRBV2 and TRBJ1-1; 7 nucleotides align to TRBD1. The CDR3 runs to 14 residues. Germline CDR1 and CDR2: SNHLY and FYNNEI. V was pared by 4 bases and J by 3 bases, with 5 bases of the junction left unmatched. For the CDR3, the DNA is TGTGCCAGCAGTGGTTTCCAGGGGGACACTGAAGCTTTCTTT. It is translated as CASSGFQGDTEAFF. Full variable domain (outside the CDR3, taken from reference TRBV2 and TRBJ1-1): EPEVTQTPSHQVTQMGQEVILRCVPISNHLYFYWYRQILGQKVEFLVSFYNNEISEKSEIFDDQFSVERPDGSNFTLKIRSTKLEDSAMYFCASSGFQGDTEAFFGQGTRLTVV.

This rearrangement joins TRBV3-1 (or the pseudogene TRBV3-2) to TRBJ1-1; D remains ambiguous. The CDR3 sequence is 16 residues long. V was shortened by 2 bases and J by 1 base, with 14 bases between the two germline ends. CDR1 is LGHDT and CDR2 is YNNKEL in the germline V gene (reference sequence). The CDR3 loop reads CASSQHLGGPNTEAFF. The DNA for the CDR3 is TGTGCCAGCAGCCAACATCTGGGAGGGCCGAACACTGAAGCTTTCTTT.

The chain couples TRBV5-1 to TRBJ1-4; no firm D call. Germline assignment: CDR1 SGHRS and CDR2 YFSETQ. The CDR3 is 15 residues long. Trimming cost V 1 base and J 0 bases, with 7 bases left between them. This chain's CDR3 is CASSLTAPTNEKLFF. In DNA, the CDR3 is TGCGCCAGCAGCTTGACGGCCCCAACTAATGAAAAACTGTTTTTT.

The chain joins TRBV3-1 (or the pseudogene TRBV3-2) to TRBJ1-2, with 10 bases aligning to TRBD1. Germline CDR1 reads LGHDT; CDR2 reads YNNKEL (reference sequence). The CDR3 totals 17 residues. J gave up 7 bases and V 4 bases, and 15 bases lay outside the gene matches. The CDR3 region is CASSRTKGSTGGFGYTF. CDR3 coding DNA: TGTGCCAGCAGCCGAACTAAGGGGTCGACAGGGGGCTTTGGCTACACCTTC.

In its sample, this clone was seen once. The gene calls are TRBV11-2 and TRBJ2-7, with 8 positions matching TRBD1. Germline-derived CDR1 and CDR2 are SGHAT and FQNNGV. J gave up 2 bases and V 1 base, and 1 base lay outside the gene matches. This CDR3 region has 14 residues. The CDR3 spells CASSLGTGPYEQYF. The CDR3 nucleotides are TGTGCCAGCAGCTTAGGGACAGGGCCCTACGAGCAGTACTTC.

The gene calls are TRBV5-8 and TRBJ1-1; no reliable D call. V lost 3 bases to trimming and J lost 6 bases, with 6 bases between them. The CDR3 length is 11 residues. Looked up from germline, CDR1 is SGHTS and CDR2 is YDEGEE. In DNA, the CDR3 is TGTGCCAGCAGCTCAATGGCTGAAGCTTTCTTT. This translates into CASSSMAEAFF.

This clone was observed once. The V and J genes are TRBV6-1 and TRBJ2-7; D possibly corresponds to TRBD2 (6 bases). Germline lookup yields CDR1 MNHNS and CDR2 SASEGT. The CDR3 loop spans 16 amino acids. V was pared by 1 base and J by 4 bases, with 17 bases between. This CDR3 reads CASSEVGSGYSYEQYF. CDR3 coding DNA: TGTGCCAGCAGTGAAGTAGGGAGCGGGTATTCGTACGAGCAGTACTTC.

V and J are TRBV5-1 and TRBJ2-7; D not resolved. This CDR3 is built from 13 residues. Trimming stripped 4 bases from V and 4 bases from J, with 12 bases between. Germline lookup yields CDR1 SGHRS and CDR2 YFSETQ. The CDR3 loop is CASSRAQTYEQYF. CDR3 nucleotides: TGCGCCAGCAGCAGAGCACAGACTTACGAGCAGTACTTC.

The CDR3 bases are TGCAGTGCTAGTGGGCAGAAACAAGAGACCCAGTACTTC. This codes for CSASGQKQETQYF. The chain carries TRBV20-1 and TRBJ2-5; D not resolved. The length of the CDR3 is 13 residues. The V gene lost 3 bases and the J gene lost 2 bases, with 10 bases spanning the gap. Germline V gives CDR1 DFQATT, CDR2 SNEGSKA (reference sequence).

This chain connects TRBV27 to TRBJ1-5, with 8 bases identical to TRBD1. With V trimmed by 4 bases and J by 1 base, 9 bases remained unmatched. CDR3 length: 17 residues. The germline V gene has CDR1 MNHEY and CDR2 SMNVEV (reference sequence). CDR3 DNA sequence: TGTGCCAGCAGTTCGACCTCACAGGGGGAGAGCAATCAGCCCCAGCATTTT. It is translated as CASSSTSQGESNQPQHF.

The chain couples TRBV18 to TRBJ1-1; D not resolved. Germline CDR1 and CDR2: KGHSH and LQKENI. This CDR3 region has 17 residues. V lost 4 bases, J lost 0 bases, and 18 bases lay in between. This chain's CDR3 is CASSRIRVGSMNTEAFF. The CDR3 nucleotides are TGTGCCAGCTCACGGATCCGGGTAGGGTCCATGAACACTGAAGCTTTCTTT.

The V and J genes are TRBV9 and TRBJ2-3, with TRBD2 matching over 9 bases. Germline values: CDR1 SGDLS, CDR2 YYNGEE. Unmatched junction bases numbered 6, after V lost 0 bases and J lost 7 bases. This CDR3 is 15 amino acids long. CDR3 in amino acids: CASSVVPSGENTQYF. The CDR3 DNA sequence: TGTGCCAGCAGCGTAGTGCCTAGCGGGGAGAATACGCAGTATTTT.

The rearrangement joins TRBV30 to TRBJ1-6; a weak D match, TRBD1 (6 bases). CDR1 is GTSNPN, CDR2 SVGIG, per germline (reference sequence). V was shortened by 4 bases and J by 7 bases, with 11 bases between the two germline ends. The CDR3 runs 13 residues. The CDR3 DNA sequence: TGTGCCTGGACCGGGGGGGCGAATTCACCCCTCCACTTT. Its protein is CAWTGGANSPLHF.

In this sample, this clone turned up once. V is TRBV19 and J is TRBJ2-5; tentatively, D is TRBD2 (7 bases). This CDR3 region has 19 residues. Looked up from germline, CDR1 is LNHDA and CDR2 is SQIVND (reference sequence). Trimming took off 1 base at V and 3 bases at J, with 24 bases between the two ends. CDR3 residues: CASSIGPGGRLASKETQYF. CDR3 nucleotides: TGTGCCAGTAGTATAGGGCCGGGGGGCCGGTTGGCATCTAAAGAGACCCAGTACTTC.

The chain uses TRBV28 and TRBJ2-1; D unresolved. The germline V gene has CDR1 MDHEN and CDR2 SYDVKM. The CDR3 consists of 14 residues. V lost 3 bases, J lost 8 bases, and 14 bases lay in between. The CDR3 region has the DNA TGTGCCAGCAGTTTCTCCATGGGAAGTCATGAGCAGTTCTTC. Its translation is CASSFSMGSHEQFF.

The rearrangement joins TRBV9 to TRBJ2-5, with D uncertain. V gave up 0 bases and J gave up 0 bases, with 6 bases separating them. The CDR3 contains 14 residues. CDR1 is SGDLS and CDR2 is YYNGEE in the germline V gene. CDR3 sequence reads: CASSVGSYQETQYF. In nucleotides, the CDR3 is TGTGCCAGCAGCGTAGGCTCGTACCAAGAGACCCAGTACTTC.

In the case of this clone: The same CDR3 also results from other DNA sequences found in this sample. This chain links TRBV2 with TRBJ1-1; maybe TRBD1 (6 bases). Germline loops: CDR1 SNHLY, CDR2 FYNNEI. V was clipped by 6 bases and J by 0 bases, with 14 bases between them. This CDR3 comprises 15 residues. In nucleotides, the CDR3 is TGTGCCAGCAGCGGAGGTGGGACATTGAACACTGAAGCTTTCTTT. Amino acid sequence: CASSGGGTLNTEAFF.

CDR3 in DNA: TGTGCCAGTAGTCAGGGGGCGTCTGGAAACACCATATATTTT. This gives the protein CASSQGASGNTIYF. The V and J genes are TRBV19 and TRBJ1-3, with 8 bases identical to TRBD1. Germline V gene lookup returns CDR1 LNHDA and CDR2 SQIVND (reference sequence). CDR3 length: 14 amino acids. With 5 bases clipped from V and 1 base from J, the junction kept 1 base outside the gene matches.

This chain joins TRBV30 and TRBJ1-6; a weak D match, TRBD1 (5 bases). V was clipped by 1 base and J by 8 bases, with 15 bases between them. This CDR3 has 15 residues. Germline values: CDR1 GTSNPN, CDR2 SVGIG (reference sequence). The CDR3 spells CAWSDVGGRYSPLHF. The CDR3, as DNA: TGTGCCTGGAGTGATGTGGGGGGTCGTTATTCACCCCTCCACTTT.

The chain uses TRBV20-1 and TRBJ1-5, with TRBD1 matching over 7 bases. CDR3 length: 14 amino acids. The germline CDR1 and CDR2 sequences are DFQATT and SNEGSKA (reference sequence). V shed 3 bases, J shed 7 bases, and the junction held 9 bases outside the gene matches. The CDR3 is CSASRQGGGQPQHF. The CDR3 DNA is TGCAGTGCTAGTCGGCAGGGGGGAGGACAGCCCCAGCATTTT.

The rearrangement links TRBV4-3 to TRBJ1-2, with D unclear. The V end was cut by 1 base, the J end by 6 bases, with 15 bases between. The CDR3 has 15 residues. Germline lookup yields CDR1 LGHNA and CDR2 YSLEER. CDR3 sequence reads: CASSQVWGTVHGYTF. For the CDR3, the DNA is TGCGCCAGCAGCCAAGTTTGGGGTACCGTGCATGGCTACACCTTC.

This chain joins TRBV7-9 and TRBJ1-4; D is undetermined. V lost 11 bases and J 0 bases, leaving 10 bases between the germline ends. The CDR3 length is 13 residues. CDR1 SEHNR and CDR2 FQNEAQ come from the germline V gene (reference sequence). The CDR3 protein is CAGKPATNEKLFF. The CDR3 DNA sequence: TGTGCCGGCAAACCCGCAACTAATGAAAAACTGTTTTTT.